This TCR beta chain originates from a study of T cell changes during pregnancy in multiple sclerosis. Repertoires were generated with immunoSEQ multiplex PCR, while TCRdb's copy carries only in-frame clones and drops some. The sample lists some 80,000 clones, approximately 90% occurring once. The input for sequencing was peripheral blood, taken in the first trimester of pregnancy. The receptor's source is a female donor with multiple sclerosis, enrolled in a pregnancy study.

The CDR3 reads CASRFQGGTGELFF. In DNA form, the CDR3 reads TGTGCCAGCAGATTCCAGGGTGGCACCGGGGAGCTGTTTTTT. The chain is built from TRBV27 and TRBJ2-2; a weak D match, TRBD1 (5 bases). The germline CDR1 and CDR2 sequences are MNHEY and SMNVEV (reference sequence). V was cut by 6 bases and J by 4 bases, with 12 bases left in between. CDR3 length equals 14 residues.